What follows describes a single T cell receptor beta chain. This clonotype occurred many times. The target of this receptor is not known. No much larger clonotype is one base removed from it; base qualities were not supplied. V and J are truncated by 1 base and 8 bases respectively, leaving an intervening sequence of 14 bases. Measured from the cysteine to the phenylalanine, the CDR3 is 14 residues long. Only CDR3 DNA is held: 42 bases, read in frame from base 1. According to the germline V gene, CDR1 reads SGHTA and CDR2 reads FQGNSA. The data were obtained in a study of T cell repertoires in cytomegalovirus infection (dated by TCRdb to about 2019). Study-wide context: Because public TCR beta signatures pointed to carriage of CMV infection together with the matching HLA type, the HLA type of each donor mattered for the analysis.

General conclusions and limits of the study: The ex vivo response was dominated by HLA-C-restricted CMV-specific TCR beta clonotypes, which also provided the single most frequent clonotype in two of eight donors. Carriers of CMV infection plus the relevant HLA type were discriminated by the cumulative frequency of public TCR beta family members in the study cohort and in an independent roughly 400-donor cohort.

Sequencer: Illumina HiSeq 1500. TCRdb passed the public sequencing reads through fastp at Q25 and MiXCR, retaining productive beta sequences. One record per CDR3 amino acid sequence lists the most common genes and DNA. This sample lists roughly 500,000 distinct CDR3 sequences; roughly 10% were detected once. Of the sample, 10% is held by the ten largest clones. Specimen: PBMCs. This TCR came from a human donor in good health (CMV status not recorded). Some clones in this sample may be carry-over from other donors' samples. The chain is made from TRBV7-2 and TRBJ1-2; D gene: possibly TRBD1, on 6 matching bases. The base sequence is TGTGCCAGCAGCTTAGTTAGAGGGGGGAAAGGCTACACCTTC. This yields the protein CASSLVRGGKGYTF. The CDR3 plus the reference TRBV7-2 and TRBJ1-2 genes for the other parts give the full variable domain: GAGVSQSPSNKVTEKGKDVELRCDPISGHTALYWYRQSLGQGLEFLIYFQGNSAPDKSGLPSDRFSAERTGGSVSTLTIQRTQQEDSAVYLCASSLVRGGKGYTFGSGTRLTVV.